These 29 T cell receptor beta chains came from one sample sequenced in a study of blood T cell repertoires in COVID-19. Here immunoSEQ multiplex PCR was the method, and the copy in TCRdb shows in-frame clones only, minus some. The sample includes some 150,000 clones, around 78% of them seen just once. Material: PBMCs or T cells enriched from blood (not recorded which). Receptor source: a woman between 50 and 59 years old who had recovered from COVID-19.

This chain uses TRBV11-2 with TRBJ2-5, with 7 bases that match TRBD2. Germline loops: CDR1 SGHAT, CDR2 FQNNGV. With 5 bases clipped from V and 1 base from J, the junction kept 7 bases outside the gene matches. The CDR3 is 15 residues long. The CDR3 spells CASSINRGGQETQYF. The CDR3 DNA is TGTGCCAGCAGCATAAACCGCGGGGGCCAAGAGACCCAGTACTTC. The whole variable domain, remainder taken from reference TRBV11-2 and TRBJ2-5, is EAGVAQSPRYKIIEKRQSVAFWCNPISGHATLYWYQQILGQGPKLLIQFQNNGVVDDSQLPKDRFSAERLKGVDSTLKIQPAKLEDSAVYLCASSINRGGQETQYFGPGTRLLVL.

The chain has TRBV28 and TRBJ1-1; D is unresolved. Trimming removed 7 bases at V and 0 bases at J, with 15 bases between. The germline V gene encodes CDR1 MDHEN and CDR2 SYDVKM. This CDR3 comprises 15 residues. For the CDR3, the DNA is TGTGCCAGCATCCCGCCCCGGGGAATGAACACTGAAGCTTTCTTT. It codes for CASIPPRGMNTEAFF.

The rearrangement uses TRBV10-1 and TRBJ1-6, with 7 bases aligning to TRBD1. V was clipped by 3 bases and J by 9 bases; unmatched bases: 2. CDR3 size: 13 residues. CDR1 WNHNN and CDR2 SYGVQD come from the germline V gene (reference sequence). The CDR3 is CASSDRQGSPLHF. CDR3 in DNA: TGCGCCAGCAGTGACCGACAGGGTTCACCCCTCCACTTT.

The rearrangement uses TRBV28 and TRBJ2-2, with unresolved D. The germline V gene has CDR1 MDHEN and CDR2 SYDVKM. CDR3 length equals 12 residues. V lost 8 bases and J 4 bases, leaving 8 bases between the germline ends. In DNA form, the CDR3 reads TGTGCCAGCGCCCGGTTCACCGGGGAGCTGTTTTTT. Translation: CASARFTGELFF. The entire variable domain, with the rest obtained from reference TRBV28 and TRBJ2-2, is as follows: DVKVTQSSRYLVKRTGEKVFLECVQDMDHENMFWYRQDPGLGLRLIYFSYDVKMKEKGDIPEGYSVSREKKERFSLILESASTNQTSMYLCASARFTGELFFGEGSRLTVL.

The CDR3 sequence is CASSPGFRLAGTGDTQYF. In DNA, the CDR3 is TGTGCCAGCAGCCCCGGTTTCCGGCTAGCGGGTACAGGGGATACGCAGTATTTT. The V and J genes are TRBV3-1 (or the pseudogene TRBV3-2) and TRBJ2-3; 8 bases match TRBD2. The CDR3 is made up of 18 amino acids. Germline V CDR1 and CDR2: LGHDT, YNNKEL (reference sequence). V trimming: 4 bases; J trimming: 6 bases; junction bases outside the gene matches: 18.

V is TRBV6-2 or TRBV6-3 and J is TRBJ2-7; perhaps TRBD1 as D (6 bases). There are 11 residues in the CDR3. Germline values: CDR1 MNHEY, CDR2 SVGEGT. The V and J ends lost 4 bases and 8 bases respectively, with 9 bases between them. The CDR3 spells CASSFGQQQYV. CDR3 in DNA: TGTGCCAGCAGTTTTGGACAGCAGCAGTACGTC.

The V gene is TRBV19, the J gene TRBJ2-4; a possible D gene is TRBD2 (5 bases). From germline, CDR1 is LNHDA and CDR2 SQIVND (reference sequence). The CDR3 runs 12 residues. Trimming cost V 1 base and J 7 bases, with 5 bases left between them. CDR3 region: CASSIGGNIQYF. The CDR3 DNA follows: TGTGCCAGTAGTATAGGCGGGAACATTCAGTACTTC.

The chain employs TRBV5-6 and TRBJ1-2; 8 bases are shared with TRBD1. From germline, CDR1 is SGHDT and CDR2 YYEEEE. The V segment lost 4 bases and the J segment 4 bases; nucleotides outside the gene matches: 6. The CDR3 spans 14 residues. The CDR3 nucleotides read TGTGCCAGCAGCCCGGACAGGGAAGCCTATGGCTACACCTTC. Translation gives CASSPDREAYGYTF. Full variable domain (remainder filled in from reference TRBV5-6 and TRBJ1-2): DAGVTQSPTHLIKTRGQQVTLRCSPKSGHDTVSWYQQALGQGPQFIFQYYEEEERQRGNFPDRFSGHQFPNYSSELNVNALLLGDSALYLCASSPDREAYGYTFGSGTRLTVV.

V gene TRBV21-1 combines with J gene TRBJ1-6. TRBV21-1 is labeled a pseudogene. CDR3 length: 11 amino acids. CDR3 protein: CAGRRVRPLHF. The DNA for the CDR3 is TGTGCCGGGCGGAGGGTTCGGCCCCTCCACTTT.

Points on this clone: At one boundary the junction diverges from the germline segment, which might be a read error. The V and J genes are TRBV7-7 and TRBJ2-2; perhaps TRBD2 as D (6 bases). Germline V CDR1 and CDR2: SSHAT, FNYEAQ (reference sequence). This CDR3 has 15 amino acids. The CDR3 reads CASSLRGKNTGELFF. DNA for the CDR3: TGTGCTAGCAGCTTGCGGGGAAAGAACACCGGGGAGCTGTTTTTT.

The rearrangement uses TRBV11-3 and TRBJ1-2; D is ambiguous. V lost 7 bases, J lost 8 bases, and 17 bases lay in between. The germline gives CDR1 SGHNT, CDR2 YENEEA. This CDR3 has 13 residues. DNA of the CDR3: TGTGCCAGCAATTCGCCCGGGATTTACGGCTACACCTTC. The encoded protein is CASNSPGIYGYTF.

The rearrangement links TRBV6-5 to TRBJ1-2, with TRBD1 matching over 7 bases. CDR1 MNHEY and CDR2 SVGAGI come from the germline V gene. With 10 bases clipped from V and 2 bases from J, the junction kept 7 bases outside the gene matches. CDR3 length equals 13 residues. DNA of the CDR3: TGTGCCACCTCTAGGGGGCCCAACTATGGCTACACCTTC. Its protein is CATSRGPNYGYTF.

J is TRBJ2-2 and V is TRBV6-1, with TRBD1 matching over 7 bases. V gave up 2 bases and J gave up 8 bases; unmatched junction bases: 5. Germline V CDR1 and CDR2: MNHNS, SASEGT. The CDR3 runs to 14 residues. The CDR3: CASSERGRWGELFF. In DNA, the CDR3 is TGTGCCAGCAGTGAAAGGGGGCGATGGGGGGAGCTGTTTTTT.

This clone was counted once. CDR3 loop: CASRREGTGEKLFF. CDR3 bases: TGTGCCAGCAGGCGGGAGGGGACGGGAGAAAAACTGTTTTTT. The chain combines TRBV5-6 with TRBJ1-4; D may be TRBD1 (5 bases). The CDR3 runs to 14 residues. Germline CDR1 SGHDT, CDR2 YYEEEE. V shed 5 bases and J shed 8 bases, with 16 bases lying between them. Full variable domain (missing parts from reference TRBV5-6 and TRBJ1-4): DAGVTQSPTHLIKTRGQQVTLRCSPKSGHDTVSWYQQALGQGPQFIFQYYEEEERQRGNFPDRFSGHQFPNYSSELNVNALLLGDSALYLCASRREGTGEKLFFGSGTQLSVL.

The chain joins TRBV11-2 to TRBJ1-1, with D unclear. The germline V and J ends were trimmed by 3 bases and 1 base, with 9 bases remaining between them. The CDR3 has 14 amino acids. The V gene's germline CDR1 is SGHAT and CDR2 FQNNGV. CDR3 sequence (DNA): TGTGCCAGCAGCTTGAGGGCCGAGAACACTGAAGCTTTCTTT. This gives the protein CASSLRAENTEAFF. Full variable domain (remainder filled in from reference TRBV11-2 and TRBJ1-1): EAGVAQSPRYKIIEKRQSVAFWCNPISGHATLYWYQQILGQGPKLLIQFQNNGVVDDSQLPKDRFSAERLKGVDSTLKIQPAKLEDSAVYLCASSLRAENTEAFFGQGTRLTVV.

This chain uses TRBV25-1 with TRBJ1-1; 9 bases agree with TRBD1. Germline CDR1 reads MGHDK; CDR2 reads SYGVNS. The trim removed 5 bases at V and 1 base at J, leaving 5 bases unmatched. The CDR3 extends over 15 amino acids. CDR3 amino acids: CASSPRQGGNTEAFF. In DNA, the CDR3 is TGTGCCAGCAGTCCACGACAGGGGGGGAACACTGAAGCTTTCTTT. The whole variable domain, filled in from reference TRBV25-1 and TRBJ1-1, reads EADIYQTPRYLVIGTGKKITLECSQTMGHDKMYWYQQDPGMELHLIHYSYGVNSTEKGDLSSESTVSRIRTEHFPLTLESARPSHTSQYLCASSPRQGGNTEAFFGQGTRLTVV.

V gene TRBV19 combines with J gene TRBJ2-2, with 10 bases identical to TRBD2. Germline CDR1 and CDR2: LNHDA and SQIVND (reference sequence). V lost 9 bases to trimming and J lost 4 bases; unmatched junction nucleotides: 5. The CDR3 extends over 14 amino acids. The CDR3 loop is CASSGTSATGELFF. In DNA, the CDR3 is TGTGCCAGCTCCGGGACTAGCGCCACCGGGGAGCTGTTTTTT.

V is TRBV28 and J is TRBJ2-3, with D maybe TRBD1 (6 bases). The CDR3 length is 16 residues. Germline V gene data show CDR1 as MDHEN and CDR2 as SYDVKM. Trimming took 8 bases from V and 2 from J, leaving 20 bases between them. The CDR3 sequence: CASGLQGNTFTDTQYF. For the CDR3, the DNA is TGTGCCAGCGGGCTACAGGGTAACACTTTCACAGATACGCAGTATTTT.

This clone occurred a few times. This may arise from a read error, as a much more abundant clone is one base away. The identical CDR3 is also encoded by other nucleotide sequences in the sample. The chain links TRBV28 to TRBJ1-2, with 7 nucleotides matching TRBD1. This CDR3 spans 13 amino acids. Losses at the gene ends were 5 bases for V and 3 bases for J; bases not matched to a gene: 3. Germline V gives CDR1 MDHEN, CDR2 SYDVKM. The CDR3 loop is CASSPGTDYGYTF. CDR3 sequence (DNA): TGTGCCAGCAGTCCCGGGACAGACTATGGCTACACCTTC.

This rearrangement joins TRBV19 to TRBJ1-5, with TRBD1 as a possible D gene (6 bases). The CDR3 has 12 residues. The V gene lost 7 bases and the J gene lost 9 bases, with 13 bases spanning the gap. Germline values: CDR1 LNHDA, CDR2 SQIVND (reference sequence). CDR3 DNA: TGTGCCAGTAAGGACAGCGCGGGGCCCCAGCATTTT. It is translated as CASKDSAGPQHF.

The gene calls are TRBV3-1 (or the pseudogene TRBV3-2) and TRBJ1-1, with TRBD1 matching over 7 bases. The germline CDR1 and CDR2 sequences are LGHDT and YNNKEL (reference sequence). CDR3 length: 16 amino acids. Germline trimming cut 3 bases from V and 5 bases from J; bases unmatched to any gene: 12. This CDR3 reads CASSQGPGGSLTEAFF. CDR3 sequence (DNA): TGTGCCAGCAGCCAGGGCCCAGGGGGATCCCTAACTGAAGCTTTCTTT.

This clone showed up just a few times. This chain joins TRBV18 and TRBJ2-4; the match to TRBD2 covers 7 bases. Germline loops: CDR1 KGHSH, CDR2 LQKENI. This CDR3 contains 15 residues. Trimming cost V 0 bases and J 7 bases; bases outside gene matches: 6. CDR3 sequence reads: CASSPPSGGGNIQYF. The DNA of the CDR3 is TGTGCCAGCTCACCACCCTCGGGGGGAGGGAACATTCAGTACTTC.

This clone was picked up a small number of times. The chain is built from TRBV30 and TRBJ1-1, with D possibly being TRBD1 (5 bases). Germline loops: CDR1 GTSNPN, CDR2 SVGIG (reference sequence). The CDR3 length is 12 residues. V lost 1 base to trimming and J lost 6 bases, with 9 bases between them. Here the CDR3 reads CAWSAPGPEAFF. For the CDR3, the DNA is TGTGCCTGGAGTGCCCCAGGGCCTGAAGCTTTCTTT.

The chain has TRBV7-9 and TRBJ2-1, with TRBD2 matching over 8 bases. The germline gives CDR1 SEHNR, CDR2 FQNEAQ (reference sequence). The CDR3 loop spans 18 amino acids. V lost 2 bases and J lost 3; bases outside the gene matches: 12. Written as DNA, the CDR3 is TGTGCCAGCAGCTTAACGGGGATATCAGCGGGGGTCTACAATGAGCAGTTCTTC. Protein sequence: CASSLTGISAGVYNEQFF.

This chain connects TRBV6-2 or TRBV6-3 to TRBJ1-6; D may be TRBD1 (5 bases). Looked up from germline, CDR1 is MNHEY and CDR2 is SVGEGT. Trimming took 5 bases from V and 6 from J, leaving 17 bases between them. The CDR3 runs 16 residues. The CDR3 here is CASSTLRDSINSPLHF. The CDR3 DNA reads as TGTGCCAGCAGTACCTTACGAGACAGCATTAATTCACCCCTCCACTTT.

As to this clone: One end of the junction varies from germline; a read error may be responsible. In DNA form, the CDR3 reads TGTGCTAGCAGCCAGGGGACTAGCGGGGTGGACAATGAGCAGTTCTTC. Translated: CASSQGTSGVDNEQFF. This sequence joins TRBV7-7 and TRBJ2-1; 13 nucleotides align to TRBD2. The CDR3 contains 16 residues. CDR1 is SSHAT, CDR2 FNYEAQ, per germline (reference sequence).

The gene calls are TRBV7-2 and TRBJ2-1; D might be TRBD1 (7 bases). Trimming took 5 bases from V and 10 from J, leaving 15 bases between them. This CDR3 spans 13 amino acids. Germline V lookup: CDR1 SGHTA, CDR2 FQGNSA. The CDR3 loop is CASSPAQGGEQFF. DNA of the CDR3: TGTGCCAGCAGCCCCGCTCAGGGGGGCGAGCAGTTCTTC.

The chain has TRBV6-5 and TRBJ1-1, with a possible D match to TRBD1 (6 bases). Trimming took 5 bases from V and 3 from J, leaving 10 bases between them. This CDR3 comprises 13 residues. Germline assignment: CDR1 MNHEY and CDR2 SVGAGI. The CDR3 loop reads CASSTQGDTEAFF. CDR3 nucleotides: TGTGCCAGCAGTACACAGGGCGACACTGAAGCTTTCTTT.

The V and J genes are TRBV18 and TRBJ1-1, with D unclear. The germline gives CDR1 KGHSH, CDR2 LQKENI. The CDR3 is 15 amino acids. Trimming pared 3 bases from V and 0 bases from J, leaving 11 bases between. DNA for the CDR3: TGTGCCAGCTCACCTAATTCACAGATGAACACTGAAGCTTTCTTT. It specifies CASSPNSQMNTEAFF.